The 30 T cell receptor beta chains below all came from one sample that was sequenced in a study of HIV-infected patients and healthy controls. Roughly three months, about 14 weeks, into antiretroviral therapy, follow-up blood was collected. All unsorted peripheral T cells were captured because whole blood was used without fractionation. cDNA was made from 500 ng RNA using alpha and beta constant primers. Alpha and beta chain libraries were made separately by chain-specific third strand synthesis with multiplexing indices. TCRdb reprocessed the 5' RACE reads via MiXCR and lists one record per CDR3 protein. The sample yields over 8,000 distinct CDR3 sequences, 5.5% to 7% seen once. Here the sequenced sample was blood, taken during antiretroviral therapy. All receptors come from an adult with HIV infection. The donor label of this sample is uncertain.

In this sample, this clonotype turned up many times. This rearrangement joins TRBV2 to TRBJ2-3, with TRBD2 matching over 11 bases. Germline V gene data show CDR1 as SNHLY and CDR2 as FYNNEI. V lost 7 bases to trimming and J lost 2 bases; unmatched junction nucleotides: 11. The CDR3 loop spans 17 amino acids. Written as DNA, the CDR3 is TGTGCCAGCATGTTCGGGGGGACTAGCGGATTCACAGATACGCAGTATTTT. Translated, it gives CASMFGGTSGFTDTQYF.

In its sample, this clonotype was seen many times. The CDR3: CASSPTVPSEFF. The DNA of the CDR3 is TGTGCCAGCAGCCCGACGGTTCCTTCGGAGTTCTTC. This chain uses TRBV7-9 with TRBJ2-1; no clear D. The germline CDR1 and CDR2 sequences are SEHNR and FQNEAQ (reference sequence). Between the trimmed V and J ends, which lost 5 bases and 14 bases, there was a span of 16 bases. The CDR3 runs 12 residues.

This clonotype has at least ten counts. The V and J genes are TRBV5-1 and TRBJ2-1; D might be TRBD1 (6 bases). The V and J ends lost 2 bases and 8 bases respectively, with 8 bases between them. The CDR3 has 12 amino acids. Looked up from germline, CDR1 is SGHRS and CDR2 is YFSETQ. Here the CDR3 reads CASSFRGDEQFF. The CDR3 DNA sequence: TGCGCCAGCAGCTTCAGGGGCGATGAGCAGTTCTTC.

There are many counts of this clonotype. The chain employs TRBV11-2 and TRBJ2-5; 9 nucleotides match TRBD1. Germline trimming cut 5 bases from V and 5 bases from J; bases unmatched to any gene: 6. CDR1 and CDR2 from the germline V gene are SGHAT and FQNNGV. The CDR3 totals 14 residues. The chain's CDR3 is CASSTGQGLETQYF. Here the CDR3 DNA reads TGTGCCAGCAGCACCGGACAGGGGCTGGAGACCCAGTACTTC.

The sample holds many counts of this clonotype. The J gene is TRBJ1-1, the V gene TRBV30; 7 bases align to TRBD1. Trimming removed 2 bases from V and 4 bases from J; junction bases left unmatched: 4. The length of the CDR3 is 13 residues. CDR1 and CDR2 (germline): GTSNPN, SVGIG (reference sequence). The CDR3 DNA reads TGTGCCTGGAGTAAAGGACAGGCCACTGAAGCTTTCTTT. It is translated as CAWSKGQATEAFF.

This clonotype has ten or more counts. This rearrangement joins TRBV6-5 to TRBJ2-6; D call uncertain. V gave up 11 bases and J gave up 0 bases, with 14 bases separating them. The germline CDR1 and CDR2 sequences are MNHEY and SVGAGI. The CDR3 contains 15 residues. CDR3 nucleotides: TGTGCCGCTGCCCCGATGGACTCTGGGGCCAACGTCCTGACTTTC. This sequence encodes CAAAPMDSGANVLTF.

This clonotype was observed at least ten times. V gene TRBV7-2 combines with J gene TRBJ2-3; the D gene is possibly TRBD2 (6 bases). The V end was cut by 2 bases, the J end by 2 bases, with 11 bases between. From germline, CDR1 is SGHTA and CDR2 FQGNSA. This CDR3 contains 15 residues. CDR3 in DNA: TGTGCCAGCAGCTTAATGGCGGGGCTCACAGATACGCAGTATTTT. This translates into CASSLMAGLTDTQYF.

This clonotype came up a few times. The J gene is TRBJ2-3, the V gene TRBV7-2; 10 bases align to TRBD2. Germline V gene sequence: CDR1 SGHTA, CDR2 FQGNSA. CDR3 size: 15 residues. V lost 1 base and J lost 9; bases outside the gene matches: 7. CDR3 bases: TGTGCCAGCAGCTTAGAGGGGACTAGCGCCGGCACGCAGTATTTT. Amino acid sequence: CASSLEGTSAGTQYF.

V usage is TRBV19 and J usage is TRBJ1-1; TRBD1 is a possible D gene (6 bases). Trimming stripped 5 bases from V and 5 bases from J, with 12 bases between. CDR1 and CDR2 from the germline V gene are LNHDA and SQIVND (reference sequence). The CDR3 is 13 amino acids. CDR3 nucleotides: TGTGCCAGTAGTCGGGGGGGGCGAACTGAAGCTTTCTTT. Amino acid sequence: CASSRGGRTEAFF.

The J gene is TRBJ2-2, the V gene TRBV30; possible D gene TRBD1, 5 bases. The V gene's germline CDR1 is GTSNPN and CDR2 SVGIG (reference sequence). The CDR3 runs to 14 residues. V was pared by 2 bases and J by 4 bases, with 11 bases between. In DNA, the CDR3 is TGTGCCTGGAGTAGGCAGGGCGCCACCGGGGAGCTGTTTTTT. This translates into CAWSRQGATGELFF.

Many counts were recorded for this clonotype. V is TRBV4-2 and J is TRBJ1-4, with 7 bases fitting TRBD1. The CDR3 totals 17 residues. Germline V lookup: CDR1 LGHNA, CDR2 YNFKEQ. The junction had 9 bases not matched to a gene; V was cut back by 2 bases and J by 3 bases. The CDR3 here is CASSQTRYRGSNEKLFF. The CDR3, as DNA: TGTGCCAGCAGCCAAACCCGATACAGGGGATCTAATGAAAAACTGTTTTTT.

In this sample, this clonotype turned up many times. This chain links TRBV12-3 or TRBV12-4 with TRBJ1-5; D call uncertain. The length of the CDR3 is 13 residues. Trimming pared 6 bases from V and 5 bases from J, leaving 11 bases between. DNA for the CDR3: TGTGCCAGCAGGGGCAGCCTCTATCAGCCCCAGCATTTT. Encoded protein: CASRGSLYQPQHF.

In this sample, this clonotype turned up many times. The rearrangement links TRBV2 to TRBJ1-2; D is undetermined. Trimming took off 4 bases at V and 3 bases at J, with 6 bases between the two ends. The CDR3 runs 12 residues. Germline lookup yields CDR1 SNHLY and CDR2 FYNNEI. CDR3 residues: CASSAAYYGYTF. The CDR3, as DNA: TGTGCCAGCAGTGCAGCATACTATGGCTACACCTTC. Complete variable domain (other parts from reference TRBV2 and TRBJ1-2): EPEVTQTPSHQVTQMGQEVILRCVPISNHLYFYWYRQILGQKVEFLVSFYNNEISEKSEIFDDQFSVERPDGSNFTLKIRSTKLEDSAMYFCASSAAYYGYTFGSGTRLTVV.

Within the sample, this clonotype is medium-sized (0.01 to 0.1%). The chain recombines TRBV3-1 with TRBJ2-3; 11 positions agree with TRBD1. Per the germline V gene, CDR1 is LGHDT and CDR2 is YNNKEL (reference sequence). CDR3 size: 17 residues. Unmatched junction bases numbered 7, after V lost 4 bases and J lost 1 base. The CDR3 sequence is CASSPNPGQGGTDTQYF. DNA of the CDR3: TGTGCCAGCAGCCCAAATCCGGGACAGGGGGGCACAGATACGCAGTATTTT.

In its sample, this clonotype is medium-sized. The rearrangement joins TRBV15 to TRBJ1-6; the D gene is possibly TRBD1 (6 bases). V was shortened by 0 bases and J by 10 bases, with 7 bases between the two germline ends. This CDR3 is built from 13 residues. The germline CDR1 and CDR2 sequences are LNHNV and YYDKDF (reference sequence). The CDR3 DNA reads as TGTGCCACCAGCAGAGATGGGGGCTCACCCCTCCACTTT. This sequence encodes CATSRDGGSPLHF.

This clonotype qualifies as medium-sized. The chain carries TRBV7-8 and TRBJ2-2; the D gene could be TRBD1 or TRBD2 (5 bases each). CDR1 and CDR2 (germline): SGHVS, FQNEAQ. V was trimmed by 2 bases and J by 4 bases, leaving 8 bases between them. CDR3 length: 14 residues. In nucleotides, the CDR3 is TGTGCCAGCAGCTTATGGGACGGCACCGGGGAGCTGTTTTTT. Translating gives CASSLWDGTGELFF.

This clonotype qualifies as medium-sized. The J gene is TRBJ2-3, the V gene TRBV3-1; D is perhaps TRBD2 (6 bases). Trimming took 0 bases from V and 2 from J, leaving 18 bases between them. The CDR3 loop spans 18 amino acids. Germline V gives CDR1 LGHDT, CDR2 YNNKEL (reference sequence). Written as DNA, the CDR3 is TGTGCCAGCAGCCAAGATACGGTGGGACTCGGAATCACAGATACGCAGTATTTT. Its protein is CASSQDTVGLGITDTQYF.

This clonotype is medium-sized by share. The chain recombines TRBV4-3 with TRBJ2-6; possible D gene TRBD1, 5 bases. V was cut by 4 bases and J by 2 bases, with 6 bases left in between. Germline-derived CDR1 and CDR2 are LGHNA and YSLEER. This CDR3 comprises 14 residues. The CDR3 DNA reads as TGCGCCAGCAGCCCAGGGCCTGGGGCCAACGTCCTGACTTTC. It is translated as CASSPGPGANVLTF.

This clonotype occurred many times. Germline and junction disagree at one end, which may indicate a read error. The V call is TRBV2, the J call TRBJ2-6; 7 bases line up with TRBD1. The V gene's germline CDR1 is SNHLY and CDR2 FYNNEI. The CDR3 has 15 amino acids. This CDR3 reads CASKGQSSGANVLTF. The CDR3 DNA sequence: TGTGCAAGCAAGGGACAGAGCTCTGGGGCCAACGTCCTGACTTTC.

The gene calls are TRBV18 and TRBJ2-5; 8 positions match TRBD1. The CDR3 is 13 amino acids. The V and J ends lost 5 bases and 5 bases, in that order; junction bases with no gene match: 4. Germline V lookup: CDR1 KGHSH, CDR2 LQKENI. This chain's CDR3 is CASSAGGGETQYF. CDR3 DNA sequence: TGTGCCAGCTCAGCAGGGGGCGGTGAGACCCAGTACTTC.

This clonotype was seen ten or more times. J is TRBJ2-5 and V is TRBV6-5; 7 bases match TRBD2. J gave up 2 bases and V 5 bases, and 11 bases lay outside the gene matches. This CDR3 region has 16 residues. CDR1 is MNHEY, CDR2 SVGAGI, per germline. CDR3 sequence reads: CASSPALLALQETQYF. CDR3 nucleotide sequence: TGTGCCAGCAGTCCTGCCTTACTAGCGTTACAAGAGACCCAGTACTTC.

This clonotype was recorded at least ten times. This sequence joins TRBV6-2 or TRBV6-3 and TRBJ2-5; a possible D gene is TRBD1 (6 bases). Germline V CDR1 and CDR2: MNHEY, SVGEGT. The V end lost 3 bases, the J end lost 2 bases, and 10 bases lay between the germline ends. The CDR3 covers 14 residues. The CDR3 loop is CASSYPDRQETQYF. The CDR3 bases are TGTGCCAGCAGTTATCCCGACAGGCAAGAGACCCAGTACTTC.

This clonotype was detected many times. The chain recombines TRBV18 with TRBJ1-5; D is undetermined. The CDR3 has 13 amino acids. The ends were cut back, 6 bases at V and 1 base at J, with 7 bases in the middle. Germline assignment: CDR1 KGHSH and CDR2 LQKENI. CDR3 residues: CASSYDSNQPQHF. Written as DNA, the CDR3 is TGTGCCAGCTCCTACGACAGCAATCAGCCCCAGCATTTT.

This clonotype was recorded many times. This sequence joins TRBV12-3 or TRBV12-4 and TRBJ1-1, with no clear D. This CDR3 is built from 11 residues. Trimming stripped 1 base from V and 10 bases from J, with 7 bases between. The CDR3 loop is CASSLGLGAFF. For the CDR3, the DNA is TGTGCCAGCAGTTTAGGGCTCGGAGCTTTCTTT.

This clonotype showed up many times. The chain has TRBV20-1 and TRBJ2-7; possibly TRBD2 for D (7 bases). The CDR3 extends over 15 amino acids. CDR1 is DFQATT and CDR2 is SNEGSKA in the germline V gene (reference sequence). V was clipped by 6 bases and J by 4 bases, with 22 bases between them. CDR3 nucleotide sequence: TGCAGTGCAGGAATGACCACGGGGGGCCGGTACGAGCAGTACTTC. Protein: CSAGMTTGGRYEQYF.

J is TRBJ1-6 and V is TRBV7-9, with no clear D. This CDR3 spans 12 amino acids. V was clipped by 5 bases and J by 6 bases, with 5 bases between them. CDR1 SEHNR and CDR2 FQNEAQ come from the germline V gene (reference sequence). The CDR3: CASSGVNSPLHF. The CDR3, as DNA: TGTGCCAGCAGCGGAGTTAATTCACCCCTCCACTTT.

This clonotype has just a few counts. The J gene is TRBJ2-3, the V gene TRBV7-2; 9 positions match TRBD1. The CDR3 sequence is 15 residues long. Trimming at V came to 1 base and at J to 3 bases, leaving 2 bases not matched to a gene. Per the germline V gene, CDR1 is SGHTA and CDR2 is FQGNSA. The chain's CDR3 is CASSLVGTGTDTQYF. The CDR3 DNA sequence: TGTGCCAGCAGCTTAGTCGGGACAGGGACAGATACGCAGTATTTT.

This clonotype appeared many times. The J gene is TRBJ2-5, the V gene TRBV6-5; 12 nucleotides match TRBD2. Germline trimming cut 2 bases from V and 9 bases from J; bases unmatched to any gene: 7. Germline assignment: CDR1 MNHEY and CDR2 SVGAGI. This CDR3 has 15 amino acids. The CDR3 DNA sequence: TGTGCCAGCAGTTACCGGACTAGCGGGAACTTGGCCCAGTACTTC. Its protein product is CASSYRTSGNLAQYF.

V and J are TRBV7-9 and TRBJ1-2; possible D gene TRBD1, 6 bases. Trimming left V 4 bases short and J 2 bases short, with 11 bases between. CDR1 SEHNR and CDR2 FQNEAQ come from the germline V gene (reference sequence). The CDR3 covers 14 residues. CDR3 nucleotides: TGTGCCAGCAGCTCCACCACAGGGAACTATGGCTACACCTTC. Its translation is CASSSTTGNYGYTF.

The sample holds many counts of this clonotype. This chain uses TRBV6-6 with TRBJ1-3; D unresolved. The CDR3 runs to 15 residues. V lost 7 bases, J lost 0 bases, and 13 bases lay in between. Germline V CDR1 and CDR2: MNHNY, SVGAGI (reference sequence). As DNA, the CDR3 is TGTGCCAGCATAAGCCGGGTCGCCTCTGGAAACACCATATATTTT. It yields the protein CASISRVASGNTIYF.